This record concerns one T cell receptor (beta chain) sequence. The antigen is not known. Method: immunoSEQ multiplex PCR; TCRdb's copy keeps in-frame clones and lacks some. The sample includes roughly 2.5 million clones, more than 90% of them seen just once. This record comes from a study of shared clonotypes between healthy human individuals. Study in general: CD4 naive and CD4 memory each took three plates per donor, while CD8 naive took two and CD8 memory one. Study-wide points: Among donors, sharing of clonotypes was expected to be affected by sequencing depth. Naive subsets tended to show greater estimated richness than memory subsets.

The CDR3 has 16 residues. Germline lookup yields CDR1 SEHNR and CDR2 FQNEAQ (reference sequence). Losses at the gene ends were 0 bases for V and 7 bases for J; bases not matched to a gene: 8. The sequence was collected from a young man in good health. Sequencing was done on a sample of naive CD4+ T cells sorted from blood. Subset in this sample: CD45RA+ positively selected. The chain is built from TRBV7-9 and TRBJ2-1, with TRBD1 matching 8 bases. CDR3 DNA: TGTGCCAGCAGCTTAGCTCCGGGACAGGTCCTGAATGAGCAGTTCTTC. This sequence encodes CASSLAPGQVLNEQFF.